This T cell receptor beta chain was documented in a study of shared clonotypes between healthy human individuals. This CDR3 comprises 15 residues. Germline V gene data show CDR1 as MNHNY and CDR2 as SVGAGI (reference sequence). Trimming took 2 bases from V and 4 from J; bases not matched to a gene: 7. Profiled with immunoSEQ multiplex PCR; TCRdb holds only in-frame clones, not every one. Of approximately 1,000,000 clones in the sample, around three quarters were seen once. The receptor was derived from a man between 18 and 35 years old in good health. Some clones in this sample may be carry-over from other donors' samples. Sequenced sample: memory CD4+ T cells from PBMCs. The subset denotes: CD45RA-negative fraction. The chain employs TRBV6-6 and TRBJ1-1, with 7 bases matching TRBD1. CDR3 sequence (DNA): TGTGCCAGCAGTTACGCCCAACAGGGGAGCACTGAAGCTTTCTTT. Translated: CASSYAQQGSTEAFF.